Listed below are T cell receptor beta chains from one sample, sequenced in a study of somatic mutations in cytotoxic T cells in rheumatoid arthritis. Here immunoSEQ multiplex PCR was the method, and the copy in TCRdb shows in-frame clones only, minus some. The sample lists around 19,000 clones; roughly 80% were seen once. The sequenced sample was CD8+ T cells sorted from blood. These receptor sequences come from an adult with rheumatoid arthritis. Each CDR3 is given with its conserved first and last residue. The D gene is left open where the match is weak. Size is omitted from some rows. Given values are once, few, many or a class for expanded clones.

len: 14
v_gene: TRBV5-5
d_gene: NA
abundance: few
j_gene: TRBJ2-7
CDR3nt: TGTGCCAGCATCCCCTTTCGAATCGTGGACGAGCAGTACTTC
CDR3aa: CASIPFRIVDEQYF

len: 15
v_gene: TRBV7-9
d_gene: NA
abundance: NA
j_gene: TRBJ2-2
CDR3nt: TGTGCCAGCAGCTTAGCCGGACATAACACCGGGGAGCTGTTTTTT
CDR3aa: CASSLAGHNTGELFF

len: 15
v_gene: TRBV6-6
d_gene: NA
abundance: NA
j_gene: TRBJ1-1
CDR3nt: TGTGCCAGCAGTTACACCCAGGGCCCGAACACTGAAGCTTTCTTT
CDR3aa: CASSYTQGPNTEAFF

len: 15
v_gene: TRBV5-4
d_gene: TRBD2
abundance: NA
j_gene: TRBJ2-2
CDR3nt: TGTGCCAGCAGCGGCGGGGGGGTCAACACCGGGGAGCTGTTTTTT
CDR3aa: CASSGGGVNTGELFF

len: 14
v_gene: TRBV6-1
d_gene: TRBD2
abundance: NA
j_gene: TRBJ2-7
CDR3nt: TGTGCCAGCATTCCCGGACTAGCAATGAACGAGCAGTACTTC
CDR3aa: CASIPGLAMNEQYF

len: 14
v_gene: TRBV4-3
d_gene: NA
abundance: NA
j_gene: TRBJ2-7
CDR3nt: TGCGCCAGCAGCCAAGCCCTGGACAATAACGAGCAGTACTTC
CDR3aa: CASSQALDNNEQYF

len: 11
v_gene: TRBV2
d_gene: NA
abundance: once
j_gene: TRBJ1-1
CDR3nt: TGTGCCAGCAGTGCCGAGCCGGGGTCTTTCTTT
CDR3aa: CASSAEPGSFF

len: 11
v_gene: TRBV5-6
d_gene: NA
abundance: NA
j_gene: TRBJ2-7
CDR3nt: TGTGCCAGCAGCTTGGGGGCCGAGCAGTACTTC
CDR3aa: CASSLGAEQYF

len: 12
v_gene: TRBV14
d_gene: NA
abundance: NA
j_gene: TRBJ1-2
CDR3nt: TGTGCCAGCAGACTTGGGACGTCCCGCTACACCTTC
CDR3aa: CASRLGTSRYTF

len: 16
v_gene: TRBV19
d_gene: NA
abundance: NA
j_gene: TRBJ1-4
CDR3nt: TGTGCCAGTAGTACCCCTTGGCGGGCAACTAATGAAAAACTGTTTTTT
CDR3aa: CASSTPWRATNEKLFF

len: 14
v_gene: TRBV4-3
d_gene: NA
abundance: NA
j_gene: TRBJ1-2
CDR3nt: TGCGCCAGCAGCCAACAGGGGACCTACTATGGCTACACCTTC
CDR3aa: CASSQQGTYYGYTF

len: 13
v_gene: TRBV27
d_gene: NA
abundance: NA
j_gene: TRBJ1-4
CDR3nt: TGTGCCAGCAGTTTATTCACTAATGAAAAACTGTTTTTT
CDR3aa: CASSLFTNEKLFF

len: 14
v_gene: TRBV4-3
d_gene: NA
abundance: NA
j_gene: TRBJ1-2
CDR3nt: TGCGCCAGCAGCCCTGGGACCAGAAACTATGGCTACACCTTC
CDR3aa: CASSPGTRNYGYTF

len: 16
v_gene: TRBV9
d_gene: NA
abundance: NA
j_gene: TRBJ2-3
CDR3nt: TGTGCCAGCAGCGCCGGGACCAAGATAAGCACAGATACGCAGTATTTT
CDR3aa: CASSAGTKISTDTQYF

len: 15
v_gene: TRBV4-2
d_gene: NA
abundance: NA
j_gene: TRBJ1-1
CDR3nt: TGTGCCAGCAGCCAAGATCAGGGAGGGAACACTGAAGCTTTCTTT
CDR3aa: CASSQDQGGNTEAFF

len: 13
v_gene: TRBV10-3
d_gene: NA
abundance: NA
j_gene: TRBJ1-2
CDR3nt: TGTGCCAGCACAGGAGATTCTAACTATGGCTACACCTTC
CDR3aa: CASTGDSNYGYTF

len: 13
v_gene: TRBV29-1
d_gene: TRBD2
abundance: few
j_gene: TRBJ2-1
CDR3nt: TGCAGCGTTGAACTAGCGGATCACAATGAGCAGTTCTTC
CDR3aa: CSVELADHNEQFF

len: 15
v_gene: TRBV2
d_gene: NA
abundance: NA
j_gene: TRBJ2-2
CDR3nt: TGTGCCAGCAGTGAATCGAGGGGTTACACCGGGGAGCTGTTTTTT
CDR3aa: CASSESRGYTGELFF

len: 15
v_gene: TRBV27
d_gene: NA
abundance: NA
j_gene: TRBJ1-1
CDR3nt: TGTGCCAGCACCTCCGGAGCAGGGGCGAACACTGAAGCTTTCTTT
CDR3aa: CASTSGAGANTEAFF

len: 14
v_gene: TRBV19
d_gene: NA
abundance: NA
j_gene: TRBJ1-1
CDR3nt: TGTGCCAGTAGTATAGGGACAGTGAACACTGAAGCTTTCTTT
CDR3aa: CASSIGTVNTEAFF

len: 18
v_gene: TRBV27
d_gene: TRBD2
abundance: NA
j_gene: TRBJ2-1
CDR3nt: TGTGCCAGCAGTTTATCCACTACTAGCGGGAGGGCCGGTAATGAGCAGTTCTTC
CDR3aa: CASSLSTTSGRAGNEQFF

len: 15
v_gene: TRBV28
d_gene: TRBD1
abundance: once
j_gene: TRBJ2-4
CDR3nt: TGTGCCAGCAGTTCCCCAGGGGGAGCCAAAAACATTCAGTACTTC
CDR3aa: CASSSPGGAKNIQYF

len: 17
v_gene: TRBV7-8
d_gene: TRBD2
abundance: NA
j_gene: TRBJ2-1
CDR3nt: TGTGCCAGCAGCTTCTTAACGGGCGGGAGCCCGGGTAATGAGCAGTTCTTC
CDR3aa: CASSFLTGGSPGNEQFF

len: 16
v_gene: TRBV27
d_gene: TRBD2
abundance: NA
j_gene: TRBJ2-3
CDR3nt: TGTGCCAGCAGTTTATCGGGGGGGTTAGCCACAGATACGCAGTATTTT
CDR3aa: CASSLSGGLATDTQYF

len: 13
v_gene: TRBV2
d_gene: NA
abundance: NA
j_gene: TRBJ2-7
CDR3nt: TGTGCCAGCAGTGAAGCCCGCACCTACGAGCAGTACTTC
CDR3aa: CASSEARTYEQYF

len: 15
v_gene: TRBV6-5
d_gene: NA
abundance: NA
j_gene: TRBJ2-7
CDR3nt: TGTGCCAGCAGTTCCCCCTACGACGGATACTACGAGCAGTACTTC
CDR3aa: CASSSPYDGYYEQYF

len: 16
v_gene: TRBV15
d_gene: TRBD1
abundance: NA
j_gene: TRBJ2-7
CDR3nt: TGTGCCACCAGCAGAGATCGGTACGGGACAGCCTACGAGCAGTACTTC
CDR3aa: CATSRDRYGTAYEQYF

len: 15
v_gene: TRBV27
d_gene: NA
abundance: once
j_gene: TRBJ1-1
CDR3nt: TGTGCCAGCAGATTAAAGGGCTTCCAGAGCACTGAAGCTTTCTTT
CDR3aa: CASRLKGFQSTEAFF

len: 20
v_gene: TRBV27
d_gene: TRBD1
abundance: NA
j_gene: TRBJ2-7
CDR3nt: TGTGCCAGCAGTTTCTCTGGACAGGGGTCACTACTATCTCGCTCCTACGAGCAGTACTTC
CDR3aa: CASSFSGQGSLLSRSYEQYF

len: 18
v_gene: TRBV5-6
d_gene: TRBD2
abundance: NA
j_gene: TRBJ2-1
CDR3nt: TGTGCCAGCAGCTCTGGCTCCTGGACTAGCGAAACTTACAATGAGCAGTTCTTC
CDR3aa: CASSSGSWTSETYNEQFF

len: 11
v_gene: TRBV6-5
d_gene: NA
abundance: NA
j_gene: TRBJ1-2
CDR3nt: TGTGCCAGCGGGGGAAACTATGGCTACACCTTC
CDR3aa: CASGGNYGYTF

len: 12
v_gene: TRBV19
d_gene: NA
abundance: NA
j_gene: TRBJ1-4
CDR3nt: TGTGCCAGTACCACGATTAATGAAAAACTGTTTTTT
CDR3aa: CASTTINEKLFF

len: 16
v_gene: TRBV7-9
d_gene: NA
abundance: NA
j_gene: TRBJ1-3
CDR3nt: TGTGCCAGCAGCTCATTTGAGTCTGACACTGGAAACACCATATATTTT
CDR3aa: CASSSFESDTGNTIYF

len: 15
v_gene: TRBV7-9
d_gene: TRBD1
abundance: NA
j_gene: TRBJ2-7
CDR3nt: TGTGCCAGCAGCTTAGATCGGGACAGCGCTTACGAGCAGTACTTC
CDR3aa: CASSLDRDSAYEQYF

len: 15
v_gene: TRBV7-6
d_gene: NA
abundance: NA
j_gene: TRBJ2-1
CDR3nt: TGTGCCAGCAGCTTAGAGGGGACTCGAGCGAATGAGCAGTTCTTC
CDR3aa: CASSLEGTRANEQFF

len: 15
v_gene: TRBV9
d_gene: TRBD2
abundance: NA
j_gene: TRBJ2-1
CDR3nt: TGTGCCAGCAATTACGGTAGCGGGGCCTACAATGAGCAGTTCTTC
CDR3aa: CASNYGSGAYNEQFF

len: 14
v_gene: TRBV4-1
d_gene: TRBD2
abundance: NA
j_gene: TRBJ2-3
CDR3nt: TGCGCCAGCAGCCAAGGACTAGCTCCTGATACGCAGTATTTT
CDR3aa: CASSQGLAPDTQYF